This is a list of T cell receptor beta chains from one sample in a study of regulatory T cells in long-lasting Graves disease. TCRdb reprocessed the multiplex PCR reads with MiXCR, giving one entry per CDR3 protein. The sample includes 200,000 to 250,000 distinct CDR3 sequences, roughly 19% seen only once; the top ten take roughly 12%. These data are also associated with another study on T cells in Graves' hyperthyroidism and ophthalmopathy.

The specimen comprised peripheral blood mononuclear cells (PBMCs), sampled at new diagnosis, from a patient treated with antithyroid drugs. These receptors were obtained from a woman aged 25 to 39 with Graves disease. CDR3s include the opening cysteine and the closing phenylalanine or tryptophan. D genes are given only for firm matches. Size is omitted from some rows. Given values are once, few, many or a class for expanded clones.

. | TRBJ2-1 | . | TRBV4-1 | CASSQEPRVNEQFF | TGCGCCAGCAGCCAAGAACCCAGGGTCAATGAGCAGTTCTTC
. | TRBJ2-3 | many | TRBV3-1 | CASRLGLRTDTQYF | TGTGCCAGCAGATTGGGACTCCGCACAGATACGCAGTATTTT
TRBD1 | TRBJ2-3 | many | TRBV29-1 | CSVVPGQGARGTDTQYF | TGCAGCGTTGTCCCCGGGCAGGGGGCGCGAGGCACAGATACGCAGTATTTT
TRBD1 | TRBJ2-1 | many | TRBV3-1 | CASSQAGGSYNEQFF | TGTGCCAGCAGCCAAGCAGGGGGCTCCTACAATGAGCAGTTCTTC
. | TRBJ1-2 | many | TRBV19 | CASKPGYRYGYTF | TGTGCCAGTAAGCCGGGTTACCGCTATGGCTACACCTTC
. | TRBJ2-7 | many | TRBV5-1 | CASSLSEQSYEQYF | TGTGCCAGCAGCTTATCAGAACAGAGCTACGAGCAGTACTTC
TRBD2 | TRBJ2-5 | . | TRBV19 | CASSIHRGSSKETQYF | TGTGCCAGTAGTATACACCGCGGGAGCTCCAAAGAGACCCAGTACTTC
. | TRBJ2-7 | many | TRBV30 | CAWSDREYTEQYF | TGTGCCTGGAGTGACCGGGAGTATACCGAGCAGTACTTC
TRBD1 | TRBJ1-3 | many | TRBV11-2 | CASSLYDRARGNTIYF | TGTGCCAGCAGCTTATATGACAGGGCGCGGGGAAACACCATATATTTT
. | TRBJ1-2 | many | TRBV7-8 | CASSLYVGLGGYTF | TGTGCCAGCAGCTTATACGTAGGGCTGGGAGGCTACACCTTC
. | TRBJ2-3 | many | TRBV27 | CASSLPTRTSTDTQYF | TGTGCCAGCAGTTTACCCACTAGAACTAGCACAGATACGCAGTATTTT
TRBD1 | TRBJ2-7 | many | TRBV20-1 | CSAADRGRTYEQYF | TGCAGTGCTGCCGACAGGGGTAGAACCTACGAGCAGTACTTC
. | TRBJ2-1 | many | TRBV20-1 | CSARPTPQGTRNEQFF | TGCAGTGCTAGACCCACCCCGCAGGGTACAAGGAATGAGCAGTTCTTC
TRBD1 | TRBJ1-1 | . | TRBV6-1 | CASSVGQGAEAFF | TGTGCCAGCAGTGTGGGACAGGGGGCCGAAGCTTTCTTT
. | TRBJ2-3 | many | TRBV27 | CASSLRDTQYF | TGTGCCAGCAGTTTAAGGGATACGCAGTATTTT
. | TRBJ2-7 | many | TRBV12-3/TRBV12-4 | CASSLIGQWLVSSYEQYF | TGTGCCAGCAGTTTAATAGGACAGTGGTTGGTTAGCTCCTACGAGCAGTACTTC
TRBD2 | TRBJ2-7 | many | TRBV30 | CAWNLGTSGGAYEQYF | TGTGCCTGGAACCTGGGGACTAGCGGGGGGGCCTACGAGCAGTACTTC
. | TRBJ2-7 | many | TRBV10-3 | CAISEGGHASYEQYF | TGTGCCATCAGTGAAGGGGGACACGCTTCCTACGAGCAGTACTTC